This passage covers 32 T cell receptor beta chains from one sample sequenced in a study of blood T cell repertoires in COVID-19. Sequencing was performed with immunoSEQ multiplex PCR; in TCRdb, only in-frame clones are kept and a portion is missing. The data show some 71,000 clones, around 84% seen once. Sequenced material: peripheral blood. These receptors all come from a woman in her fifties or sixties with acute or convalescent COVID-19.

The chain uses TRBV4-3 and TRBJ2-7; perhaps TRBD1 as D (6 bases). There are 15 residues in the CDR3. V was shortened by 0 bases and J by 4 bases, with 13 bases between the two germline ends. Germline V gene sequence: CDR1 LGHNA, CDR2 YSLEER. CDR3 nucleotide sequence: TGCGCCAGCAGCCAAGATACTGGGGGCCATTACGAGCAGTACTTC. Amino acids: CASSQDTGGHYEQYF.

The gene calls are TRBV2 and TRBJ1-6, with 8 bases fitting TRBD1. Germline CDR1 SNHLY, CDR2 FYNNEI. The CDR3 has 14 residues. With 8 bases clipped from V and 7 bases from J, the junction kept 7 bases outside the gene matches. DNA for the CDR3: TGTGCCAGCGTTTACACAGGGGGGAATTCACCCCTCCACTTT. Protein sequence: CASVYTGGNSPLHF.

The V call is TRBV19, the J call TRBJ1-1; no clear D. The CDR3 has 11 residues. Looked up from germline, CDR1 is LNHDA and CDR2 is SQIVND (reference sequence). Trimming shortened V by 9 bases and J by 1 base, and 6 bases separated the two germline ends. The CDR3 reads CASRRNTEAFF. CDR3 sequence (DNA): TGTGCCAGCCGCAGGAACACTGAAGCTTTCTTT.

This clone came up once. This chain links TRBV2 with TRBJ1-5; D is unclear. The CDR3 runs to 14 residues. The V gene's germline CDR1 is SNHLY and CDR2 FYNNEI. Trimming pared 8 bases from V and 1 base from J, leaving 12 bases between. CDR3 protein: CASCYRGSNQPQHF. DNA for the CDR3: TGTGCCAGCTGCTATCGGGGAAGCAATCAGCCCCAGCATTTT.

About this clone itself: The junction does not match germline at one end; this may be a read error. The V and J genes are TRBV5-1 and TRBJ1-3; weak D call: TRBD1 (6 bases). CDR1 SGHRS and CDR2 YFSETQ come from the germline V gene. This CDR3 contains 15 residues. The CDR3 DNA is TGCGCCAGCACCTTGACAGGCTCCTCTGGAAACACCATATATTTT. It yields the protein CASTLTGSSGNTIYF.

V gene TRBV4-2 combines with J gene TRBJ2-2, with 7 positions matching TRBD2. The germline gives CDR1 LGHNA, CDR2 YNFKEQ. This CDR3 has 16 residues. V gave up 1 base and J gave up 4 bases; unmatched junction bases: 6. The CDR3 spells CASSQARGLLTGELFF. The CDR3 DNA reads as TGTGCCAGCAGCCAAGCGCGGGGACTACTCACCGGGGAGCTGTTTTTT.

This clone turned up a few times. In DNA, the CDR3 is TGTGCCAGCAGCCGCATACCGGACAGGTCCGACGAGCAGTACTTC. Translation: CASSRIPDRSDEQYF. The chain has TRBV5-4 and TRBJ2-7; 7 bases are a match to TRBD1. The CDR3 totals 15 residues. Germline CDR1 reads SGHNT; CDR2 reads YYREEE (reference sequence). V lost 4 bases to trimming and J lost 5 bases; unmatched junction nucleotides: 12.

The rearrangement uses TRBV13 and TRBJ2-2; TRBD1 matches at 12 bases. The CDR3 is made up of 20 amino acids. CDR1 and CDR2 from the germline V gene are PRHDT and FYEKMQ (reference sequence). With V trimmed by 5 bases and J by 5 bases, 18 bases remained unmatched. The CDR3 here is CASSADRDRGLASGTGELFF. CDR3 DNA: TGTGCCAGCAGCGCCGACCGGGACAGGGGGCTGGCTAGCGGGACCGGGGAGCTGTTTTTT.

The rearrangement uses TRBV5-1 and TRBJ1-2; a weak D match, TRBD1 (6 bases). Germline assignment: CDR1 SGHRS and CDR2 YFSETQ. V lost 2 bases, J lost 7 bases, and 21 bases lay in between. This CDR3 spans 16 amino acids. CDR3 nucleotides: TGCGCCAGCAGCTTTTCTCCGGCAGGGGCGGTGGGTGGCTACACCTTC. Amino acid sequence: CASSFSPAGAVGGYTF.

The chain employs TRBV5-1 and TRBJ2-1, with 7 bases identical to TRBD2. The germline CDR1 and CDR2 sequences are SGHRS and YFSETQ. The trim removed 0 bases at V and 3 bases at J, leaving 3 bases unmatched. This CDR3 comprises 15 residues. CDR3 in DNA: TGCGCCAGCAGCTTGGGCGCTAGCGGCTACAATGAGCAGTTCTTC. Translated, it gives CASSLGASGYNEQFF.

This chain joins TRBV29-1 and TRBJ2-3; unclear D gene. This CDR3 is 14 amino acids long. From germline, CDR1 is SQVTM and CDR2 ANQGSEA. The ends were cut back, 2 bases at V and 1 base at J, with 10 bases in the middle. DNA for the CDR3: TGCAGCGTTGAATTATGGCCAGGCACAGATACGCAGTATTTT. It specifies CSVELWPGTDTQYF.

The chain combines TRBV19 with TRBJ1-5; D gene unclear. CDR1 is LNHDA and CDR2 is SQIVND in the germline V gene (reference sequence). The CDR3 is 14 amino acids. Trimming stripped 3 bases from V and 9 bases from J, with 15 bases between. This chain's CDR3 is CASSIRRSDAPQHF. The CDR3 DNA follows: TGTGCCAGTAGTATTAGGCGGAGTGACGCGCCCCAGCATTTT.

The chain combines TRBV7-3 with TRBJ1-2; D perhaps matches TRBD1 (5 bases). V lost 3 bases and J 4 bases, leaving 18 bases between the germline ends. The CDR3 is 16 residues long. The germline V gene encodes CDR1 SGHTA and CDR2 FQGTGA. The CDR3 sequence is CASSFGGQGLSYGYTF. The CDR3 DNA reads TGTGCCAGCAGCTTCGGAGGGCAGGGTCTGTCCTATGGCTACACCTTC.

This sequence joins TRBV7-8 and TRBJ2-2; 8 nucleotides align to TRBD1. The CDR3 totals 16 residues. The germline gives CDR1 SGHVS, CDR2 FQNEAQ. Germline trimming cut 3 bases from V and 4 bases from J; bases unmatched to any gene: 7. CDR3 coding DNA: TGTGCCAGCAGCTTCCCCCGGACAGGGAGCACCGGGGAGCTGTTTTTT. It encodes CASSFPRTGSTGELFF.

The chain carries TRBV2 and TRBJ1-4; perhaps TRBD1 as D (5 bases). This CDR3 has 15 amino acids. V lost 6 bases and J lost 3, with 14 bases in between. Germline-derived CDR1 and CDR2 are SNHLY and FYNNEI. This CDR3 is CASRLSGLANEKLFF. The DNA of the CDR3 is TGTGCCAGCAGGTTATCAGGGTTGGCTAATGAAAAACTGTTTTTT.

This chain joins TRBV28 and TRBJ2-3; perhaps TRBD2 as D (6 bases). Trimming took off 5 bases at V and 5 bases at J, with 17 bases between the two ends. Germline lookup yields CDR1 MDHEN and CDR2 SYDVKM. The CDR3 loop spans 15 amino acids. CDR3 in DNA: TGTGCCAGCAGTCCCGTAGGGAGAGCGGGAGATACGCAGTATTTT. Translation: CASSPVGRAGDTQYF. Based on the CDR3 plus reference TRBV28 and TRBJ2-3, the full variable domain is DVKVTQSSRYLVKRTGEKVFLECVQDMDHENMFWYRQDPGLGLRLIYFSYDVKMKEKGDIPEGYSVSREKKERFSLILESASTNQTSMYLCASSPVGRAGDTQYFGPGTRLTVL.

This clone was detected once. The CDR3 reads CASSSGTGGLTEAFF. As DNA, the CDR3 is TGTGCCAGCAGTTCCGGGACAGGGGGTCTCACTGAAGCTTTCTTT. The chain is built from TRBV6-5 and TRBJ1-1; 11 positions agree with TRBD1. There are 15 residues in the CDR3. Germline CDR1 and CDR2: MNHEY and SVGAGI. V shed 4 bases and J 4 bases; nucleotides not matched to a gene: 5.

For this clone: One end of the junction does not line up with germline, which may come from a read error. V gene TRBV6-5 combines with J gene TRBJ1-6; D is uncertain. The CDR3 extends over 12 amino acids. Germline CDR1 and CDR2: MNHEY and SVGAGI. This chain's CDR3 is CASSDSLSPLHF. The CDR3 nucleotides are TGTGCCAGCAGTGACTCCCTGTCTCCCCTCCACTTT.

V gene TRBV14 combines with J gene TRBJ2-2, with D uncertain. The CDR3 spans 14 residues. Trimming removed 2 bases from V and 6 bases from J, with 10 bases in between. Germline-derived CDR1 and CDR2 are SGHDN and FVKESK. DNA for the CDR3: TGTGCCAGCAGCCAATTTGTTTCGGCCGGGGAGCTGTTTTTT. Translation: CASSQFVSAGELFF.

This clone was counted a single time. The chain couples TRBV15 to TRBJ1-2; D call uncertain. The CDR3 is 13 amino acids. Germline CDR1 is LNHNV and CDR2 is YYDKDF (reference sequence). The V and J ends lost 6 bases and 8 bases respectively, with 16 bases between them. DNA of the CDR3: TGTGCCACCAGAGAGGTCATGAGTCGGGGCTACACCTTC. It codes for CATREVMSRGYTF.

This clone was detected once. This chain links TRBV4-3 with TRBJ1-4; D perhaps matches TRBD1 (5 bases). There are 15 residues in the CDR3. The germline gives CDR1 LGHNA, CDR2 YSLEER. V lost 4 bases, J lost 0 bases, and 9 bases lay in between. CDR3 in amino acids: CASSRGFATNEKLFF. The CDR3, as DNA: TGCGCCAGCAGCCGGGGCTTTGCAACTAATGAAAAACTGTTTTTT.

The chain is built from TRBV3-1 (or the pseudogene TRBV3-2) and TRBJ1-1; a weak D match, TRBD1 (6 bases). The V and J ends lost 4 bases and 0 bases respectively, with 12 bases between them. Germline lookup yields CDR1 LGHDT and CDR2 YNNKEL (reference sequence). The CDR3 is made up of 15 amino acids. The chain's CDR3 is CASSLGWGLNTEAFF. The CDR3 nucleotides read TGTGCCAGCAGCCTGGGTTGGGGGCTGAACACTGAAGCTTTCTTT.

The chain joins TRBV10-3 to TRBJ2-2; 7 bases are shared with TRBD1. The CDR3 is 16 amino acids. The ends lost 3 bases at V and 1 base at J; junction bases unmatched: 5. Per the germline V gene, CDR1 is ENHRY and CDR2 is SYGVKD. CDR3 DNA sequence: TGTGCCATCAGTGACGTGGCAGGGGGGAACACCGGGGAGCTGTTTTTT. This encodes CAISDVAGGNTGELFF.

This sequence joins TRBV7-9 and TRBJ2-7; TRBD1 is a possible D gene (7 bases). V shed 5 bases and J shed 6 bases, with 14 bases lying between them. Germline CDR1 reads SEHNR; CDR2 reads FQNEAQ (reference sequence). This CDR3 is 13 amino acids long. The CDR3 bases are TGTGCCAGCAGCCCATCCCAGGGGGGCGAGCAGTACTTC. Its protein is CASSPSQGGEQYF.

The CDR3: CAYATGTAFF. The CDR3 region has the DNA TGTGCCTACGCGACAGGGACAGCTTTCTTT. This chain joins TRBV30 and TRBJ1-1; TRBD1 agrees at 7 bases. The V segment lost 7 bases and the J segment 10 bases; nucleotides outside the gene matches: 6. Germline V gene data show CDR1 as GTSNPN and CDR2 as SVGIG (reference sequence). This CDR3 has 10 residues.

The V gene is TRBV19, the J gene TRBJ2-1; D perhaps matches TRBD1 (5 bases). Germline-derived CDR1 and CDR2 are LNHDA and SQIVND (reference sequence). V was cut by 4 bases and J by 6 bases, with 16 bases left in between. The CDR3 extends over 15 amino acids. CDR3 sequence (DNA): TGTGCCAGTAGTACCGACGTAGGTAGGGGCAATGAGCAGTTCTTC. It codes for CASSTDVGRGNEQFF.

This sequence joins TRBV28 and TRBJ2-7, with a tentative D call TRBD1 (5 bases). CDR3 length: 14 residues. CDR1 and CDR2 (germline): MDHEN, SYDVKM. The V end lost 0 bases, the J end lost 9 bases, and 15 bases lay between the germline ends. CDR3 region: CASSLWTAMVVQYF. CDR3 DNA sequence: TGTGCCAGCAGTTTATGGACAGCGATGGTCGTGCAGTACTTC.

V and J are TRBV24-1 and TRBJ1-2; D may be TRBD1 (5 bases). The V and J ends lost 3 bases and 4 bases respectively, with 11 bases between them. In germline, CDR1 is KGHDR, CDR2 SFDVKD. The CDR3 spans 14 residues. CDR3 sequence reads: CATSDRSRAYGYTF. The CDR3 coding sequence is TGTGCCACCAGTGATCGCTCCAGGGCCTATGGCTACACCTTC.

The rearrangement joins TRBV5-8 to TRBJ2-5, with D tentatively TRBD1 (6 bases). The germline CDR1 and CDR2 sequences are SGHTS and YDEGEE. Trimming took 0 bases from V and 3 from J, leaving 9 bases between them. The CDR3 is 14 amino acids. CDR3 region: CASSLGGQKETQYF. As DNA, the CDR3 is TGTGCCAGCAGCTTGGGGGGGCAAAAAGAGACCCAGTACTTC. The full variable domain, its missing parts supplied by reference TRBV5-8 and TRBJ2-5, is EAGVTQSPTHLIKTRGQQATLRCSPISGHTSVYWYQQALGLGLQFLLWYDEGEERNRGNFPPRFSGRQFPNYSSELNVNALELEDSALYLCASSLGGQKETQYFGPGTRLLVL.

The count of this clone is one. The chain recombines TRBV3-1 (or the pseudogene TRBV3-2) with TRBJ2-5, with 7 bases lining up with TRBD1. V shed 1 base and J 7 bases; nucleotides not matched to a gene: 9. Germline V gene data show CDR1 as LGHDT and CDR2 as YNNKEL (reference sequence). The CDR3 is 15 residues long. The CDR3 nucleotides read TGTGCCAGCAGCCAAGGGCCAGGGGGTTTCGGGACCCAGTACTTC. It translates to CASSQGPGGFGTQYF.

J is TRBJ2-5 and V is TRBV7-2; 9 bases agree with TRBD2. V was clipped by 3 bases and J by 0 bases; unmatched bases: 8. This CDR3 contains 17 residues. In germline, CDR1 is SGHTA, CDR2 FQGNSA. The CDR3 DNA is TGTGCCAGCAGCTTGGCTTTTAGCGGGGGAGACCAAGAGACCCAGTACTTC. Protein sequence: CASSLAFSGGDQETQYF.

The chain uses TRBV10-3 and TRBJ2-5; 13 nucleotides match TRBD2. Germline CDR1 ENHRY, CDR2 SYGVKD. The CDR3 consists of 15 residues. Trimming removed 6 bases from V and 4 bases from J; junction bases left unmatched: 5. The CDR3 sequence: CAIRPGLAGSETQYF. CDR3 DNA: TGTGCCATCAGACCGGGACTAGCGGGGTCAGAGACCCAGTACTTC.